This T cell receptor (beta chain) was captured by sequencing in a study of control samples from healthy donors and cancer patients. The CDR3 is 16 residues long. Trimming took 2 bases from V and 4 from J, leaving 17 bases between them. The germline V gene encodes CDR1 MNHEY and CDR2 SVGAGI. The repertoire was sequenced with immunoSEQ multiplex PCR; TCRdb's copy has only in-frame clones and lacks some. The sample has some 120,000 clones, 80% to 90% seen once. The source of this sequence is a woman in her fifties or sixties with colorectal cancer. The sample taken for sequencing was PBMCs. J is TRBJ1-1 and V is TRBV6-5; D remains ambiguous. CDR3 protein: CASSYGGEGFGTEAFF. The CDR3 DNA reads as TGTGCCAGCAGTTACGGTGGGGAAGGATTCGGCACTGAAGCTTTCTTT.